These 15 T cell receptor beta chains came from one sample sequenced in a study of monozygotic twins with inflammatory bowel disease. TCRdb re-called the 5' RACE reads and shows each CDR3 protein once, DNA omitted. This sample carries over 100,000 distinct CDR3 sequences, with 9.5% to 15% going to the ten biggest clones. Material for sequencing was blood. All receptors derive from a human donor with ulcerative colitis or Crohn's disease, or a healthy co-twin of an affected twin (not recorded which).

The chain links TRBV9 to TRBJ2-1; TCRdb reports TRBD1, a call that lacks DNA to check it against. CDR1 SGDLS and CDR2 YYNGEE come from the germline V gene. This CDR3 spans 14 amino acids. The chain's CDR3 is CASSVQGNYNEQFF.

The chain links TRBV24-1 to TRBJ2-6. The CDR3 is 13 amino acids. The V gene's germline CDR1 is KGHDR and CDR2 SFDVKD. CDR3 protein: CATNPSGANVLTF.

CDR3 sequence: CASSLFPPGPYEQYF. This sequence joins TRBV7-2 and TRBJ2-7; TCRdb reports TRBD2, a call that lacks DNA to check it against. The CDR3 extends over 15 amino acids. CDR1 and CDR2 (germline): SGHTA, FQGNSA.

This chain connects TRBV19 to TRBJ1-2. From germline, CDR1 is LNHDA and CDR2 SQIVND (reference sequence). This CDR3 has 12 amino acids. The CDR3 protein is CASTTGNYGYTF. The full variable domain, in which reference TRBV19 and TRBJ1-2 provide the parts outside the CDR3, is DGGITQSPKYLFRKEGQNVTLSCEQNLNHDAMYWYRQDPGQGLRLIYYSQIVNDFQKGDIAEGYSVSREKKESFPLTVTSAQKNPTAFYLCASTTGNYGYTFGSGTRLTVV.

The chain uses TRBV5-4 and TRBJ1-6; TCRdb selects TRBD1, and the lack of DNA leaves this call unchecked. This CDR3 comprises 19 residues. From germline, CDR1 is SGHNT and CDR2 YYREEE (reference sequence). Here the CDR3 reads CASSYFAGQGSPQNSPLHF.

The rearrangement joins TRBV15 to TRBJ2-5. Germline CDR1 LNHNV, CDR2 YYDKDF (reference sequence). This CDR3 has 14 residues. The CDR3: CATSRAGVQETQYF.

The chain combines TRBV29-1 with TRBJ1-2; the D call of TRBD1 rests on TCRdb alone, since no DNA is present to check it. The CDR3 spans 14 residues. From germline, CDR1 is SQVTM and CDR2 ANQGSEA. The CDR3 protein is CSVDRDRGLGGYTF.

The genes are TRBV7-8 and TRBJ2-5; as DNA is missing, the TRBD1 call by TCRdb cannot be tested. This CDR3 region has 17 residues. CDR1 is SGHVS and CDR2 is FQNEAQ in the germline V gene. The CDR3 region is CASSLTQGAGQEETQYF.

V is TRBV7-2 and J is TRBJ2-2; the D call of TRBD2 rests on TCRdb alone, since no DNA is present to check it. The CDR3 covers 15 residues. CDR1 and CDR2 (germline): SGHTA, FQGNSA. The chain's CDR3 is CASSLDREGAGELFF.

Here the CDR3 reads CASSLVQGNIGAFF. The rearrangement uses TRBV5-1 and TRBJ1-1; TCRdb outputs TRBD1, but without DNA this stays unchecked. From germline, CDR1 is SGHRS and CDR2 YFSETQ. This CDR3 has 14 residues.

The chain is built from TRBV2 and TRBJ2-1; TCRdb gives TRBD2 as the D gene, but with no DNA this cannot be confirmed. Per germline, CDR1 SNHLY and CDR2 FYNNEI. The CDR3 covers 14 residues. This CDR3 reads CASRLAGPYNEQFF.

J is TRBJ2-7 and V is TRBV27; the TCRdb call, TRBD2, lacks DNA for checking. Germline V lookup: CDR1 MNHEY, CDR2 SMNVEV (reference sequence). CDR3 length: 17 residues. The CDR3 here is CASSPRTSGGGIYEQYF.

The genes are TRBV28 and TRBJ2-5; without DNA, the TCRdb call of TRBD1 cannot be checked. The CDR3 loop spans 14 amino acids. Germline CDR1 is MDHEN and CDR2 is SYDVKM. The CDR3 reads CASSPPGSWETQYF.

The V and J genes are TRBV5-6 and TRBJ2-2; TCRdb designates TRBD2, a call that cannot be tested without DNA. The CDR3 loop spans 16 amino acids. Germline assignment: CDR1 SGHDT and CDR2 YYEEEE. CDR3 sequence: CASSYGTSGNTGELFF.

V is TRBV20-1 and J is TRBJ2-7; TCRdb indicates TRBD1, and absent DNA this call remains unverified. The CDR3 runs to 14 residues. CDR1 DFQATT and CDR2 SNEGSKA come from the germline V gene (reference sequence). CDR3 amino acids: CSARGWDIYYEQYF.